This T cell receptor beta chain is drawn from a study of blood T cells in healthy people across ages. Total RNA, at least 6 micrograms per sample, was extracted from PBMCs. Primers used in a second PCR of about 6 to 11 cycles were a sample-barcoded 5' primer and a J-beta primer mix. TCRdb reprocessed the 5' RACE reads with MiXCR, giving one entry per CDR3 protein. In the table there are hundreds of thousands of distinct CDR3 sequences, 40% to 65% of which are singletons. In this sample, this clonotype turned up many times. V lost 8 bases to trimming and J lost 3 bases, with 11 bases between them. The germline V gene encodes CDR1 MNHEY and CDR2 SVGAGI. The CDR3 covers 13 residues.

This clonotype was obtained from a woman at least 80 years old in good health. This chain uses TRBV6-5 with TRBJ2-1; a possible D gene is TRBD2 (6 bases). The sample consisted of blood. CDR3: CASAGGIYNEQFF. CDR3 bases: TGTGCCAGCGCCGGGGGAATCTACAATGAGCAGTTCTTC.